What follows is one T cell receptor (beta chain) and its context. Its antigen is still unknown. This sample was included in a study of graft-versus-host responses after intestinal transplantation. Study at large: Uniformly, recipients were administered anti-thymocyte globulin induction with subsequent tacrolimus and steroids for 2 to 3 years.

Here immunoSEQ multiplex PCR was the method, and the copy in TCRdb shows in-frame clones only, minus some. This sample yields 80,000 to 100,000 clones, of which 80% to 95% are seen a single time; around 0.17% belongs to the top ten. This sample comprised unstimulated CD4+ T cells sorted from spleen or lymph node cells, obtained before intestinal transplant. The clonotype was recovered from a human donor who received an intestinal transplant.

The CDR3 DNA sequence: TGTGCCAGCTCCACCGGGACAGGGGGCTACGAGCAGTACTTC. Its protein is CASSTGTGGYEQYF. The chain links TRBV18 to TRBJ2-7, with TRBD1 identical over 11 bases. The length of the CDR3 is 14 residues. J was trimmed by 3 bases and V by 6 bases; bases with no gene match: 4. Germline values: CDR1 KGHSH, CDR2 LQKENI.